The following is a TCR beta chain sequence with its context. This record belongs to a study of blood T cell repertoires in COVID-19. Study as a whole: The origin of the acute and convalescent COVID-19 samples was the United States, Italy and Spain. In each case, the material was cDNA or gDNA derived from T cells, B-cell-depleted T cells, or PBMCs.

Germline CDR1 LNHNV, CDR2 YYDKDF (reference sequence). V dropped 5 bases and J dropped 6 bases, with 17 bases sitting between them. The length of the CDR3 is 14 residues. In the study's own analysis: Reference gene primers were amplified, and this amplification served to estimate nucleated cell counts. Here immunoSEQ multiplex PCR was the method, and the copy in TCRdb shows in-frame clones only, minus some. V, J and clone size were drawn from that table, and D and trimming were deduced from the DNA. The sample lists approximately 230,000 clones, about 85% occurring once. The receptor was isolated from a young man with active or convalescent COVID-19. The chain has TRBV15 and TRBJ2-7; possible D gene TRBD1, 6 bases. Sequencing input: peripheral blood. The CDR3 DNA reads as TGTGCCACCAGCCGGGACAAGAAAACGGGCGAGCAGTACTTC. Encoded protein: CATSRDKKTGEQYF.